Reported below is one T cell receptor (beta chain). TCRdb keeps only in-frame clones here, not all; method: immunoSEQ multiplex PCR. Of about 110,000 clones detected, around 86% appear once; the ten largest clones hold around 3.9%. CDR1 and CDR2 from the germline V gene are MGHRA and YSYEKL. The CDR3 is made up of 16 amino acids. V was pared by 0 bases and J by 0 bases, with 4 bases of the junction left unmatched. The data stem from a study of blood T cell repertoires in COVID-19. This chain links TRBV4-1 with TRBJ1-1, with 7 bases that match TRBD1. The sample consisted of peripheral blood. The receptor was derived from a man in his fifties with acute or convalescent COVID-19. In DNA form, the CDR3 reads TGCGCCAGCAGCCAAGAAGGGGGCCTCATGAACACTGAAGCTTTCTTT. This sequence encodes CASSQEGGLMNTEAFF.